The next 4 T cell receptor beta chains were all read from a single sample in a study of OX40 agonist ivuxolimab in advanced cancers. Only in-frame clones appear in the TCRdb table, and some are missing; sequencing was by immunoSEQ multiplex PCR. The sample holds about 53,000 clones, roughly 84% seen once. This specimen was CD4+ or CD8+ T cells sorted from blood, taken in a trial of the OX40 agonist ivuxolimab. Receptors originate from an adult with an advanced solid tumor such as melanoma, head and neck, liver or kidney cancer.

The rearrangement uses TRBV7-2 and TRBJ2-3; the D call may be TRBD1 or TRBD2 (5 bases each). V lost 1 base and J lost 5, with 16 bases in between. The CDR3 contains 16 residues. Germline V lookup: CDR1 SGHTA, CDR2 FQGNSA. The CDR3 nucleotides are TGTGCCAGCAGCTTAGTTCAGGGACCGCGGGTAGATACGCAGTATTTT. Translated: CASSLVQGPRVDTQYF.

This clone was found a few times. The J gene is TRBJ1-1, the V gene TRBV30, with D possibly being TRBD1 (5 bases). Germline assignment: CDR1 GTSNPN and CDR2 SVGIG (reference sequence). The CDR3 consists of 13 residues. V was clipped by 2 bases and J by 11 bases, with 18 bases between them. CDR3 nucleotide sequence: TGTGCCTGGAGTCACGGGGCCTTGGTGTGGGCTTTCTTT. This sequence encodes CAWSHGALVWAFF.

Here the CDR3 reads CASSSWTGLRRANVLTF. In DNA form, the CDR3 reads TGTGCCAGCAGCTCGTGGACAGGTTTAAGGAGGGCCAACGTCCTGACTTTC. The chain carries TRBV7-9 and TRBJ2-6, with 7 bases fitting TRBD1. The CDR3 is 17 amino acids. Germline CDR1 SEHNR, CDR2 FQNEAQ (reference sequence). Losses at the gene ends were 4 bases for V and 5 bases for J; bases not matched to a gene: 11.

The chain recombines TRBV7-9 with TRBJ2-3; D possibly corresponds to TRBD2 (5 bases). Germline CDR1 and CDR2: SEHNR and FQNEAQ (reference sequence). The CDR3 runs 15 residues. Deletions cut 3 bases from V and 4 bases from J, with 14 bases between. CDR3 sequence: CASSLFARAADTQYF. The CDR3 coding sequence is TGTGCCAGCAGCTTGTTCGCGAGGGCCGCAGATACGCAGTATTTT.